The entry below gives a single T cell receptor (beta chain) sequence along with its context. CDR3 length: 19 amino acids. After removal of 0 bases from V and 4 bases from J, the junction contained 14 bases not matched to a gene. Looked up from germline, CDR1 is ENHRY and CDR2 is SYGVKD. Then a second PCR, running roughly 6 to 12 cycles, was carried out with a sample-barcoded 5' primer and a J-beta primer mix. Each cDNA was tagged by a template-switch adaptor containing 12 random nucleotides. MiXCR, applied by TCRdb to the 5' RACE reads, yields one record per CDR3 protein. This sample yields approximately 1.5 million distinct CDR3 sequences, of which less than 45% are seen a single time; just over 4% belongs to the top ten. Russia was home to the donors, healthy Caucasian individuals aged roughly 6 to 90. This sample is part of a study of blood T cells in healthy people across ages.

The sequence was obtained from a woman between 18 and 30 years old in good health. The chain is built from TRBV10-3 and TRBJ1-5, with 8 bases identical to TRBD1. The sample was blood. The CDR3 region is CAISESMARGRFSNQPQHF. DNA for the CDR3: TGTGCCATCAGTGAGTCGATGGCCAGGGGGCGATTCTCAAATCAGCCCCAGCATTTT.